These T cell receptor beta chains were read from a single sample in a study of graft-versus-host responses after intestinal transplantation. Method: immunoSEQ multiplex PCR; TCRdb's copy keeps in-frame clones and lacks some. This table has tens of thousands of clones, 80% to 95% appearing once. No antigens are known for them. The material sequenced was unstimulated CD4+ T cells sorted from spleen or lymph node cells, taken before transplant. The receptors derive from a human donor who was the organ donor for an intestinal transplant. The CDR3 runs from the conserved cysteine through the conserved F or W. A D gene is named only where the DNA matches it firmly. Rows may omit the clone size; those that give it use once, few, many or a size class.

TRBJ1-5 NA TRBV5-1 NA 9 TGCGCCAGAGATACAAAGCAGCATTTT CARDTKQHF
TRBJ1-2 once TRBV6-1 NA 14 TGTGCCAGCTTTGTTCGCGGCAGAATCTATGGCTACACCTTC CASFVRGRIYGYTF
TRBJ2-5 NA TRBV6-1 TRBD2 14 TGTGCCAGCAGTGAAGGGGAGGGGAGGGAGACCCAGTACTTC CASSEGEGRETQYF
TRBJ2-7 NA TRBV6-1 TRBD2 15 TGTGCCAGCAGTCCAACCGGGACTAGCGCCTACGAGCAGTACTTC CASSPTGTSAYEQYF
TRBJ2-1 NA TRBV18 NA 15 TGTGCCAGCTCACTTCTTTTTCAGGCCAGGGATGAGCAGTTCTTC CASSLLFQARDEQFF
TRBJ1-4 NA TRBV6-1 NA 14 TGTGCCAGCACTCCCGACAGTTTAGGGGAAAAACTGTTTTTT CASTPDSLGEKLFF
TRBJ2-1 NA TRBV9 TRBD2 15 TGTGCCAGCAGCGCATTAGCGGGGGTGGTGAATGAGCAGTTCTTC CASSALAGVVNEQFF
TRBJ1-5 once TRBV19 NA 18 TGTGCCAGCGCAAACAGACAGGCCGCTTATCTCCAAAATCAGCCCCAGCATTTT CASANRQAAYLQNQPQHF
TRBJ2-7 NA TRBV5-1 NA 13 TGCGCCAGCAGCTTAGAGAACCCCTACGAGCAGTACTTC CASSLENPYEQYF
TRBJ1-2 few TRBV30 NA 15 TGTGCCTGGACCCTAGCAGGTCGATTTGCCTATGGCTACACCTTC CAWTLAGRFAYGYTF
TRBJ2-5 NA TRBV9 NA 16 TGTGCCAGCAGCGTAGGTGTTAGCGACGAGGAAGAGACCCAGTACTTC CASSVGVSDEEETQYF
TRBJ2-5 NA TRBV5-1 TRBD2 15 TGCGCCAGCAGCTTGGATCGGGACTATCAAGAGACCCAGTACTTC CASSLDRDYQETQYF
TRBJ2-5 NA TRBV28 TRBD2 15 TGTGCCAGCAGCGGTCTTAGCGGGGGGGCAGAGACCCAGTACTTC CASSGLSGGAETQYF
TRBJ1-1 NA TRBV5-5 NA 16 TGTGCCAGCAGCTTAGCAGGCCAATTAGGATACACTGAAGCTTTCTTT CASSLAGQLGYTEAFF
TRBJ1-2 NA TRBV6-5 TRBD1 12 TGTGCCAGCAGTTTCGGGACAGGTGGCTACACCTTC CASSFGTGGYTF
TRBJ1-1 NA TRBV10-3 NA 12 TGTGCCATCAGACAGGGATCCGCTGAAGCTTTCTTT CAIRQGSAEAFF
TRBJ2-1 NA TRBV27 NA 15 TGTGCCAGCCGCCCTTGGCAGTCCTCCTACAATGAGCAGTTCTTC CASRPWQSSYNEQFF
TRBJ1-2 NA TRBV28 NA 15 TGTGCCAGCAGTTTAGGGTCAGGGTATAACTATGGCTACACCTTC CASSLGSGYNYGYTF
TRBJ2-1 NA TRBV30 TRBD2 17 TGTGCCGGGGGGGGACTAGCGGGAGGGGGGTCCAGGAATGAGCAGTTCTTC CAGGGLAGGGSRNEQFF
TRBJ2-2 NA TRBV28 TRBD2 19 TGTGCCAGCAGTCCCGCGAGGAGAAAGCGGGACTACTACACCGGGGAGCTGTTTTTT CASSPARRKRDYYTGELFF
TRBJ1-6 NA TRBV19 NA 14 TGTGCCAGTAGTGTAGGACAGAATAATTCACCCCTCCACTTT CASSVGQNNSPLHF
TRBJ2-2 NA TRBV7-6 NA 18 TGTGCCAGCAGCTTCGGTCCCGGGACTCCCGACCACACCGGGGAGCTGTTTTTT CASSFGPGTPDHTGELFF
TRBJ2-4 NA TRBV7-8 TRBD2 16 TGTGCCAGCAGCTTAGGTCTTGGGCGGGGGGAAAACATTCAGTACTTC CASSLGLGRGENIQYF
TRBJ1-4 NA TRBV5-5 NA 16 TGTGCCAGCAGCTTGGCAGGTCCCGCAACTAATGAAAAACTGTTTTTT CASSLAGPATNEKLFF
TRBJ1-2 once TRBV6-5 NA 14 TGTGCCAGCAGTGGACAGCAGGGGTTGCATGGCTACACCTTC CASSGQQGLHGYTF
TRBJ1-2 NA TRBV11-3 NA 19 TGTGCCAGCAGCTTAGGGCTTGGAGGAGGGGCAGGGAAGGCCTATGGCTACACCTTC CASSLGLGGGAGKAYGYTF
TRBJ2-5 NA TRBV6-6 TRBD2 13 TGTGCCAGCAGGCGGGGGGGCCAAGAGACCCAGTACTTC CASRRGGQETQYF
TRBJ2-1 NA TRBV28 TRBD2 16 TGTGCCAGCAGCACGGCCGGGACTAGCGGGTACAATGAGCAGTTCTTC CASSTAGTSGYNEQFF
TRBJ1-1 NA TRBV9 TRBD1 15 TGTGCCAGCAGCCCCCAGGACAGGGGGTACACTGAAGCTTTCTTT CASSPQDRGYTEAFF
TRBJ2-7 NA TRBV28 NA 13 TGTGCCAGCAGTTCCACTCCCCTATACGAGCAGTACTTC CASSSTPLYEQYF
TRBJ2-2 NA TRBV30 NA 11 TGTGCCTGGGCTCAGGTCGGGGAGCTGTTTTTT CAWAQVGELFF
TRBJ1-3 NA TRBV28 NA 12 TGTGCCAGCAGGGTAGCTGGAAACACCATATATTTT CASRVAGNTIYF
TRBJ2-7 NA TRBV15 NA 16 TGTGCCACCAGCAGAGAGCGAGGGGACACGTCCTACGAGCAGTACTTC CATSRERGDTSYEQYF
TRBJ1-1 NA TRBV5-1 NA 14 TGCGCCAGCAGCTTGATCAGGGGGAACACTGAAGCTTTCTTT CASSLIRGNTEAFF
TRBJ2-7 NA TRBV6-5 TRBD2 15 TGTGCCAGCAACCAACCGACTAGCGGGACGACCGAGCAGTACTTC CASNQPTSGTTEQYF
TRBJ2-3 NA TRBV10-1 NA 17 TGCGCCAGCAGTGGGACTCTACAGGGGAGGAAAACAGATACGCAGTATTTT CASSGTLQGRKTDTQYF
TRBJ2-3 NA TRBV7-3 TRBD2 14 TGTGCCAGCAGCCCGGGACTAGCGCAAGATACGCAGTATTTT CASSPGLAQDTQYF
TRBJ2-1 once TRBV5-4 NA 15 TGTGCCAGCAGCTCCGGACAGTTCTCCTACAATGAGCAGTTCTTC CASSSGQFSYNEQFF
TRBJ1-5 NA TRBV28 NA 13 TGTGCCAGCAGGCACAGGGCTTTGCGGCCCCAGCATTTT CASRHRALRPQHF
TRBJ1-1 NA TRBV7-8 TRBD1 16 TGTGCCAGCAGCCATAGGGACAGCACGTACAGGGCTGAAGCTTTCTTT CASSHRDSTYRAEAFF
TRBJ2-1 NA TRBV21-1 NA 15 TGTGCCAGCAACTTCCCTAGCGGGAGGGTTGATGAGCAGTTCTTC CASNFPSGRVDEQFF
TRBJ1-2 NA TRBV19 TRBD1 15 TGTGCCAGTAGTAACCGGGACAGGCCCTTTCTTGGCTACACCTTC CASSNRDRPFLGYTF
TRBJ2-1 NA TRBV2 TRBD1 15 TGTGCCAGCAACGGACAGGGGGCTTGGTACAATGAGCAGTTCTTC CASNGQGAWYNEQFF
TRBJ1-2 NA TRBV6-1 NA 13 TGTGCCAGCAGCTATGACAGAGGCTATGGCTACACCTTC CASSYDRGYGYTF
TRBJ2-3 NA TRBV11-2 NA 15 TGTGCCAGCAGCTTTCGGGGACTTTCTCCAGATACGCAGTATTTT CASSFRGLSPDTQYF
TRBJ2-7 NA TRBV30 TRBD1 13 TGTGCCTGGAGTGCTGGGACAGGGCCCGAGCAGTACTTC CAWSAGTGPEQYF
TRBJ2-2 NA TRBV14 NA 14 TGTGCCAGCAGCCAGGCCACAGGGACCGGGGAGCTGTTTTTT CASSQATGTGELFF
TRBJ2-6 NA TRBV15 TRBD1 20 TGTGCCACCAGCAGAGATTTTCCGTACCGGGACAGGCCTGGGGCCAACGTCCTGACTTTC CATSRDFPYRDRPGANVLTF
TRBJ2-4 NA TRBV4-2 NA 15 TGTGCCAGCAGCCAAGATCGGGTTGAGAGAAACATTCAGTACTTC CASSQDRVERNIQYF
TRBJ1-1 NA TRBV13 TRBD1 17 TGTGCCAGCAGCTTGGCCGGTCACCGGGACAGGAACACTGAAGCTTTCTTT CASSLAGHRDRNTEAFF